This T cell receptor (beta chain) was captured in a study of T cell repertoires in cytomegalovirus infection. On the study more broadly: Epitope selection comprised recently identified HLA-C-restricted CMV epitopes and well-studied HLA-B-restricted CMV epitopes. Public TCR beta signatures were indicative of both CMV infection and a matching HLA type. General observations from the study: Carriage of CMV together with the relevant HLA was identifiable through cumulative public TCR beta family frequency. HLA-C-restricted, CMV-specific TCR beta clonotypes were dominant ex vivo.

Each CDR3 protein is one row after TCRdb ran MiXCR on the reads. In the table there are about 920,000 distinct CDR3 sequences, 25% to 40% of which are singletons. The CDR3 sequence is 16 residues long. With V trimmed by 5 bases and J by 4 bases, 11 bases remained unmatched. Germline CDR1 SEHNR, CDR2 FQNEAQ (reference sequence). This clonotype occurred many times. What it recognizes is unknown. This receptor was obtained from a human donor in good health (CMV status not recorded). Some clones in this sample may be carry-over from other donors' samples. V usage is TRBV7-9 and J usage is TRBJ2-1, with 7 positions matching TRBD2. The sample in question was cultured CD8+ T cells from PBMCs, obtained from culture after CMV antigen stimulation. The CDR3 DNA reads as TGTGCCAGCAGCATCTCGGGGACTACACCGTACAATGAGCAGTTCTTC. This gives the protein CASSISGTTPYNEQFF.